The 17 T cell receptor beta chains below were found in one sample sequenced in a study of shared clonotypes between healthy human individuals. The assay was immunoSEQ multiplex PCR, and TCRdb's table has in-frame clones only and misses some. Of roughly 2.2 million clones listed, around 92% are singletons. Sequenced material: naive CD4+ T cells from PBMCs. Described subset: CD45RA+ positively selected. Receptors originate from a man aged 18 to 30 in good health. Some clones in this sample may be carry-over from other donors' samples.

This chain joins TRBV6-6 and TRBJ2-1; D ambiguous. There are 14 residues in the CDR3. The V end was cut by 0 bases, the J end by 5 bases, with 8 bases between. Germline values: CDR1 MNHNY, CDR2 SVGAGI (reference sequence). CDR3 bases: TGTGCCAGCAGTTACTCGTCAGGAAACAATGAGCAGTTCTTC. Protein: CASSYSSGNNEQFF.

The genes are TRBV28 and TRBJ1-1; TRBD1 might be the D (5 bases). Germline loops: CDR1 MDHEN, CDR2 SYDVKM. There are 15 residues in the CDR3. The V end lost 5 bases, the J end lost 9 bases, and 22 bases lay between the germline ends. The CDR3 protein is CASSAVGTWGSQAFF. In DNA, the CDR3 is TGTGCCAGCAGTGCCGTTGGAACGTGGGGGTCCCAAGCTTTCTTT.

This chain uses TRBV28 with TRBJ2-1; D is undetermined. The CDR3 consists of 14 residues. Trimming pared 2 bases from V and 6 bases from J, leaving 11 bases between. Looked up from germline, CDR1 is MDHEN and CDR2 is SYDVKM. The CDR3 is CASSLDPTRNEQFF. CDR3 nucleotides: TGTGCCAGCAGTTTAGATCCAACTCGCAATGAGCAGTTCTTC.

The chain combines TRBV28 with TRBJ2-1; TRBD2 agrees at 9 bases. CDR3 length: 16 residues. The V segment lost 6 bases and the J segment 2 bases; nucleotides outside the gene matches: 8. Looked up from germline, CDR1 is MDHEN and CDR2 is SYDVKM. CDR3 sequence reads: CASSLGLARPYNEQFF. The CDR3 DNA is TGTGCCAGCAGCCTCGGACTAGCGAGGCCCTACAATGAGCAGTTCTTC.

This sequence joins TRBV27 and TRBJ2-5; no firm D call. The germline CDR1 and CDR2 sequences are MNHEY and SMNVEV (reference sequence). The CDR3 extends over 17 amino acids. The ends were cut back, 6 bases at V and 1 base at J, with 21 bases in the middle. The CDR3 coding sequence is TGTGCCAGCAGCCGTAGGACGGGTCCACAACTCCAAGAGACCCAGTACTTC. It yields the protein CASSRRTGPQLQETQYF.

The chain employs TRBV9 and TRBJ2-3; TRBD1 matches at 8 bases. The CDR3 totals 15 residues. CDR1 SGDLS and CDR2 YYNGEE come from the germline V gene. With V trimmed by 4 bases and J by 4 bases, 8 bases remained unmatched. The DNA of the CDR3 is TGTGCCAGCAGCATCGGACAGGGAAGGGCAGATACGCAGTATTTT. It yields the protein CASSIGQGRADTQYF.

The sample holds one count of this clone. The V gene is TRBV5-4, the J gene TRBJ2-7, with TRBD1 as a possible D gene (5 bases). Deletions cut 0 bases from V and 3 bases from J, with 13 bases between. The CDR3 has 15 residues. The germline V gene has CDR1 SGHNT and CDR2 YYREEE (reference sequence). CDR3 loop: CASSLEPTVHYEQYF. For the CDR3, the DNA is TGTGCCAGCAGCTTGGAACCGACAGTCCACTACGAGCAGTACTTC. Supplemented by reference TRBV5-4 and TRBJ2-7, the full variable domain reads ETGVTQSPTHLIKTRGQQVTLRCSSQSGHNTVSWYQQALGQGPQFIFQYYREEENGRGNFPPRFSGLQFPNYSSELNVNALELDDSALYLCASSLEPTVHYEQYFGPGTRLTVT.

This chain connects TRBV5-4 to TRBJ1-2; tentatively, D is TRBD1 (5 bases). Germline CDR1 and CDR2: SGHNT and YYREEE (reference sequence). This CDR3 comprises 15 residues. Deletions cut 2 bases from V and 7 bases from J, with 18 bases between. For the CDR3, the DNA is TGTGCCAGCAGCTTTAACGGGGCCCCCGGGATTGGCTACACCTTC. Residues: CASSFNGAPGIGYTF.

As to this clone: Other DNA variants within this sample encode the same CDR3. V is TRBV28 and J is TRBJ1-1; D may be TRBD1 (5 bases). The CDR3 loop spans 13 amino acids. V was pared by 5 bases and J by 4 bases, with 11 bases between. Germline V gives CDR1 MDHEN, CDR2 SYDVKM. The CDR3 bases are TGTGCCAGCAGTCCCAGGGTTGGCACTGAAGCTTTCTTT. This sequence encodes CASSPRVGTEAFF.

This chain joins TRBV28 and TRBJ1-2; D gene uncertain. With 3 bases removed from V and 1 base from J, the gap between germline ends came to 21 bases. This CDR3 has 18 residues. Germline loops: CDR1 MDHEN, CDR2 SYDVKM. The CDR3 reads CASSFNFRTQSGNYGYTF. CDR3 DNA sequence: TGTGCCAGCAGTTTTAACTTCCGGACCCAATCCGGTAACTATGGCTACACCTTC.

The V and J genes are TRBV18 and TRBJ2-7, with D tentatively TRBD1 (5 bases). The V gene's germline CDR1 is KGHSH and CDR2 LQKENI. Trimming took off 4 bases at V and 5 bases at J, with 15 bases between the two ends. This CDR3 region has 14 residues. The CDR3 sequence is CASSLSTVSNEQYF. The CDR3 DNA reads TGTGCCAGCTCACTATCGACAGTTAGCAACGAGCAGTACTTC.

The chain combines TRBV5-4 with TRBJ2-7; 8 bases match TRBD2. CDR3 length: 15 amino acids. V gave up 4 bases and J gave up 4 bases; unmatched junction bases: 10. Germline lookup yields CDR1 SGHNT and CDR2 YYREEE (reference sequence). The DNA for the CDR3 is TGTGCCAGCAGCGCAAGCGGGAGAGGCGGATACGAGCAGTACTTC. As protein: CASSASGRGGYEQYF.

V and J are TRBV10-3 and TRBJ1-4; 8 nucleotides align to TRBD1. The V gene's germline CDR1 is ENHRY and CDR2 SYGVKD. The CDR3 has 14 residues. J was trimmed by 5 bases and V by 2 bases; bases with no gene match: 1. The CDR3 reads CAISERTGNEKLFF. CDR3 bases: TGTGCCATCAGTGAGCGGACAGGGAATGAAAAACTGTTTTTT.

The chain links TRBV18 to TRBJ2-7; 11 nucleotides match TRBD2. CDR3 size: 16 residues. V trimming: 6 bases; J trimming: 0 bases; junction bases outside the gene matches: 7. The V gene's germline CDR1 is KGHSH and CDR2 LQKENI. In nucleotides, the CDR3 is TGTGCCAGCTCCCGTGGACTAGCGGGCAACTCCTACGAGCAGTACTTC. This codes for CASSRGLAGNSYEQYF.

This chain links TRBV27 with TRBJ2-1; D may be TRBD1 or TRBD2 (7 bases each). The CDR3 contains 15 residues. Trimming pared 10 bases from V and 4 bases from J, leaving 20 bases between. Germline lookup yields CDR1 MNHEY and CDR2 SMNVEV (reference sequence). CDR3 nucleotides: TGTGCCACTCAGGGGGGGTCCGGGGCATACAATGAGCAGTTCTTC. It codes for CATQGGSGAYNEQFF.

The CDR3, as DNA: TGTGCCAGCAGCTTGGTGTCCGGAGAACCATACAATGAGCAGTTCTTC. Its translation is CASSLVSGEPYNEQFF. V usage is TRBV7-3 and J usage is TRBJ2-1; no definite D call. Germline V gene data show CDR1 as SGHTA and CDR2 as FQGTGA. Between the trimmed V and J ends, which lost 3 bases and 4 bases, there was a span of 16 bases. This CDR3 contains 16 residues.

The V gene is TRBV7-9, the J gene TRBJ2-2; no clear D. Germline CDR1 is SEHNR and CDR2 is FQNEAQ (reference sequence). V dropped 3 bases and J dropped 6 bases, with 8 bases sitting between them. The CDR3 is made up of 13 amino acids. CDR3 protein: CASSLIAPGELFF. The CDR3 coding sequence is TGTGCCAGCAGCTTGATCGCCCCCGGGGAGCTGTTTTTT.